This TCR beta chain was sequenced in a study of blood T cells in healthy people across ages. Points from the study as a whole: CMV status of donors was unknown, possibly confounding expanded clonotype changes.

Isolation yielded PBMCs, at least 6 million per sample, in every case. Trimming pared 5 bases from V and 1 base from J, leaving 18 bases between. This CDR3 is 16 amino acids long. From germline, CDR1 is SEHNR and CDR2 FQNEAQ (reference sequence). The use of a sample-barcoded 5' primer and a J-beta primer mix characterized a second PCR of about 7 to 12 cycles. TCRdb processed the 5' RACE reads anew with MiXCR; each CDR3 protein has one entry. Among hundreds of thousands of distinct CDR3 sequences, 36% were seen once, and the ten largest hold over 10%. As regards this clonotype: Its specificity is unknown.

Specimen: blood. The receptor was derived from a man younger than 30 in good health. The gene calls are TRBV7-9 and TRBJ2-7, with D perhaps given as TRBD1 or TRBD2 (5 bases each). This CDR3 reads CASSPRLGVISYEQYF. CDR3 coding DNA: TGTGCCAGCAGCCCGCGATTGGGGGTGATATCCTACGAGCAGTACTTC.